This record concerns one TCR beta chain sequence. What it recognizes is unknown. The sample contains more than one DNA sequence encoding this CDR3. CDR1 and CDR2 from the germline V gene are MDHEN and SYDVKM. The CDR3 consists of 11 residues. V lost 2 bases, J lost 4 bases, and 2 bases lay in between. This record belongs to a study of shared clonotypes between healthy human individuals. Study-wide results and limits: When naive CD4 clonotypes were compared across several donors, 5% to 5.5% were shared. What naive subsets generally showed was a larger estimated richness than memory subsets showed.

Original processing methods: ImmunoSEQ output held junction-only sequences without quality scores, so filtering differed. The protocol was immunoSEQ multiplex PCR, while the TCRdb copy is restricted to in-frame clones and leaves out a portion. V and J calls and clone size are those listed in that table; D and trimming were worked out from the DNA. The sample shows about 1.5 million clones, 98% of them seen only once. The TCR was taken from a man aged 25-40 years in good health. The chain carries TRBV28 and TRBJ1-1; D uncertain. Material: naive CD4+ T cells sorted from blood. Subset reported: CD45RA+ positively selected. This CDR3 reads CASSLPTEAFF. CDR3 sequence (DNA): TGTGCCAGCAGTTTACCCACTGAAGCTTTCTTT.